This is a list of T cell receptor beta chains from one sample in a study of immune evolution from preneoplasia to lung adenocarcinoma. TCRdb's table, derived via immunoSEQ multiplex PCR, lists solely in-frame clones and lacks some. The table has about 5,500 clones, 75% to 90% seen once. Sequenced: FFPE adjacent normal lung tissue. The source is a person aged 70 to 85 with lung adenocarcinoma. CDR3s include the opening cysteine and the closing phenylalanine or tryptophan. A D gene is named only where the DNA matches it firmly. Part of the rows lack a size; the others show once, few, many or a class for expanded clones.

CDR3: CASSLGGQGRSEQYF
DNA: TGTGCCAGCAGTTTAGGTGGACAGGGCCGAAGCGAGCAGTACTTC
D: TRBD1
size: -
length: 15
V: TRBV28
J: TRBJ2-7

CDR3: CASTPDRVGNEQYF
DNA: TGTGCCAGCACCCCGGACAGGGTTGGGAACGAGCAGTACTTC
D: TRBD1
size: -
length: 14
V: TRBV9
J: TRBJ2-7

CDR3: CSSPENTEAFF
DNA: TGCAGCTCACCAGAGAACACTGAAGCTTTCTTT
D: -
size: -
length: 11
V: TRBV20-1
J: TRBJ1-1

CDR3: CASSVLEADTQYF
DNA: TGCGCCAGCAGTGTTCTAGAGGCAGATACGCAGTATTTT
D: -
size: -
length: 13
V: TRBV10-1
J: TRBJ2-3

CDR3: CASSPTGGWTDTQYF
DNA: TGTGCCAGCTCACCGACAGGGGGCTGGACAGATACGCAGTATTTT
D: TRBD1
size: -
length: 15
V: TRBV18
J: TRBJ2-3

CDR3: CASSLFGMNTEAFF
DNA: TGTGCCAGCAGTTTATTCGGGATGAACACTGAAGCTTTCTTT
D: -
size: -
length: 14
V: TRBV27
J: TRBJ1-1

CDR3: CAWKSPRWELFF
DNA: TGTGCCTGGAAGTCCCCTCGCTGGGAGCTGTTTTTT
D: -
size: few
length: 12
V: TRBV30
J: TRBJ2-2

CDR3: CASSPGQETQYF
DNA: TGTGCCAGCTCTCCAGGGCAAGAGACCCAGTACTTC
D: -
size: once
length: 12
V: TRBV18
J: TRBJ2-5

CDR3: CASSLGLAGGLGELFF
DNA: TGTGCCAGCAGTTTAGGACTAGCGGGGGGTCTCGGGGAGCTGTTTTTT
D: TRBD2
size: -
length: 16
V: TRBV6-5
J: TRBJ2-2

CDR3: CASSNSRGMYGYTF
DNA: TGTGCCAGCAGCAACTCCCGGGGCATGTATGGCTACACCTTC
D: -
size: few
length: 14
V: TRBV6-5
J: TRBJ1-2

CDR3: CASVSDRVGYGYTF
DNA: TGTGCCAGCGTATCGGACAGGGTAGGCTATGGCTACACCTTC
D: TRBD1
size: few
length: 14
V: TRBV5-4
J: TRBJ1-2

CDR3: CAHRGGGSADTQYF
DNA: TGTGCCCACAGGGGAGGGGGGAGCGCAGATACGCAGTATTTT
D: -
size: -
length: 14
V: TRBV10-3
J: TRBJ2-3

CDR3: CASSSPGAAQGEQYF
DNA: TGCGCCAGCAGCTCCCCGGGGGCGGCTCAGGGCGAGCAGTACTTC
D: -
size: -
length: 15
V: TRBV5-1
J: TRBJ2-7

CDR3: CASSPSTEGLHGQFF
DNA: TGTGCCAGCAGCCCCTCCACCGAGGGCCTTCATGGGCAGTTCTTC
D: -
size: -
length: 15
V: TRBV6-4
J: TRBJ2-1

CDR3: CASSVAGPAADTQYF
DNA: TGTGCCAGCAGCGTGGCCGGCCCCGCGGCAGATACGCAGTATTTT
D: -
size: -
length: 15
V: TRBV7-2
J: TRBJ2-3

CDR3: CASSPRPGTVGYTF
DNA: TGTGCCAGCAGCCCACGTCCCGGGACAGTCGGCTACACCTTC
D: TRBD1
size: -
length: 14
V: TRBV11-2
J: TRBJ1-2

CDR3: CASSQGLHSYNEQFF
DNA: TGTGCCAGCAGCCAAGGCCTACACTCCTACAATGAGCAGTTCTTC
D: -
size: once
length: 15
V: TRBV7-3
J: TRBJ2-1

CDR3: CASSVVIDTEAFF
DNA: TGTGCCAGCAGCGTAGTAATTGATACTGAAGCTTTCTTT
D: -
size: once
length: 13
V: TRBV9
J: TRBJ1-1

CDR3: CASSERGRRTIYEQYF
DNA: TGTGCCAGCAGTGAAAGGGGCCGTCGAACCATCTACGAGCAGTACTTC
D: -
size: once
length: 16
V: TRBV6-1
J: TRBJ2-7

CDR3: CSVAGGNTEAFF
DNA: TGCAGCGTTGCGGGGGGGAACACTGAAGCTTTCTTT
D: -
size: -
length: 12
V: TRBV29-1
J: TRBJ1-1